This T cell receptor (beta chain) was profiled in a study of blood T cell repertoires in COVID-19. Study in general: COVID-19 samples from acute and convalescent phases originated in the United States, Italy and Spain.

Germline V gives CDR1 SGHNT, CDR2 YYREEE (reference sequence). Trimming took 0 bases from V and 6 from J; bases not matched to a gene: 5. The CDR3 loop spans 14 amino acids. The authors' processing: Reference gene primer amplification in the assay estimated nucleated cell counts. Profiled with immunoSEQ multiplex PCR; TCRdb holds only in-frame clones, not every one. V and J calls and clone size are those listed in that table; D and trimming were worked out from the DNA. The repertoire holds some 100,000 clones, with about 74% as singletons. The sequenced material came from peripheral blood. The chain has TRBV5-4 and TRBJ2-7; 8 nucleotides match TRBD1. This receptor was taken from a man between 65 and 79 years old with acute or convalescent COVID-19. The CDR3, as DNA: TGTGCCAGCAGCTTGGGGCAGGGGGCTGCCGAGCAGTACTTC. Encoded protein: CASSLGQGAAEQYF. The variable domain in full, with the rest retrieved from reference TRBV5-4 and TRBJ2-7, is ETGVTQSPTHLIKTRGQQVTLRCSSQSGHNTVSWYQQALGQGPQFIFQYYREEENGRGNFPPRFSGLQFPNYSSELNVNALELDDSALYLCASSLGQGAAEQYFGPGTRLTVT.